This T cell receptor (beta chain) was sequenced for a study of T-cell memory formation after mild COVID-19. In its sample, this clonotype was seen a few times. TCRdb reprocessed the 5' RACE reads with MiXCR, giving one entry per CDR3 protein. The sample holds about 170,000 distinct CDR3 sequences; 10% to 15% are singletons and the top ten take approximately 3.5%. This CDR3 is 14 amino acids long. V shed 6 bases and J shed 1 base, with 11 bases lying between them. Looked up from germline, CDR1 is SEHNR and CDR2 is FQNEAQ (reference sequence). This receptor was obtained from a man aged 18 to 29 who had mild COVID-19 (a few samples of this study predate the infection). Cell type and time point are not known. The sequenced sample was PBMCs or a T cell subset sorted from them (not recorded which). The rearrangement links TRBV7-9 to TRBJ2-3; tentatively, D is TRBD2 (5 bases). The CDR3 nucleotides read TGTGCCAGCAGGTCCTCCGGGGGCACAGATACGCAGTATTTT. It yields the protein CASRSSGGTDTQYF.